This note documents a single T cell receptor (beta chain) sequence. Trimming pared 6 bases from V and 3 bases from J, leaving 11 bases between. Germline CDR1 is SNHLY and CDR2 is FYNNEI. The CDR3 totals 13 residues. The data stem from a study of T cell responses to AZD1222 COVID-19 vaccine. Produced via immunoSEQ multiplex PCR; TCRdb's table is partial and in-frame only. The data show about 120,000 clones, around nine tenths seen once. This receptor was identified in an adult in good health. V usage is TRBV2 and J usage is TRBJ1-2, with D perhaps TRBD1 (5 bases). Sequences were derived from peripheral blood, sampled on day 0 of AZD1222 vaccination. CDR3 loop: CASSSQGHYGYTF. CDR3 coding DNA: TGTGCCAGCAGCTCCCAGGGCCACTATGGCTACACCTTC.